These 23 T cell receptor beta chains originate from one sample sequenced in a study of T cell responses to AZD1222 COVID-19 vaccine. The data were produced by immunoSEQ multiplex PCR, yet TCRdb's version contains in-frame clones alone and is incomplete. The sample contains approximately 73,000 clones, over 80% of which appear only once. This sample comprised peripheral blood, obtained on day 0 of AZD1222 vaccination. The receptors originated from an adult in good health.

The rearrangement links TRBV30 to TRBJ1-2; D may be TRBD1 (5 bases). Germline values: CDR1 GTSNPN, CDR2 SVGIG (reference sequence). The CDR3 covers 14 residues. V lost 0 bases and J lost 7, with 15 bases in between. The CDR3 bases are TGTGCCTGGAGTGTTACGGGGACCCTGAGTGGCTACACCTTC. It specifies CAWSVTGTLSGYTF.

The rearrangement joins TRBV7-9 to TRBJ2-3, with D hard to call. The CDR3 spans 14 residues. Germline V gives CDR1 SEHNR, CDR2 FQNEAQ (reference sequence). V was trimmed by 6 bases and J by 2 bases, leaving 12 bases between them. The chain's CDR3 is CASSFGPITDTQYF. In DNA, the CDR3 is TGTGCCAGCAGTTTCGGGCCGATCACAGATACGCAGTATTTT.

This chain links TRBV9 with TRBJ1-1; D is unresolved. Germline V gene sequence: CDR1 SGDLS, CDR2 YYNGEE. V was clipped by 4 bases and J by 4 bases, with 11 bases between them. CDR3 length: 13 residues. CDR3 loop: CASSMGVGTEAFF. The CDR3 DNA is TGTGCCAGCAGCATGGGTGTGGGCACTGAAGCTTTCTTT.

This clone was counted a single time. Compared with germline, one end of the junction differs, possibly owing to a read error. The CDR3 DNA is TGTGCCAGCAGTTACTCGCAGGGCCCTAACTATGACTACACCTTC. This sequence encodes CASSYSQGPNYDYTF. This sequence joins TRBV6-5 and TRBJ1-2; perhaps TRBD1 as D (5 bases). CDR1 is MNHEY and CDR2 is SVGAGI in the germline V gene. This CDR3 contains 15 residues.

This clone was detected once. The chain is built from TRBV4-3 and TRBJ1-1, with TRBD1 matching over 8 bases. The CDR3 contains 16 residues. The V gene's germline CDR1 is LGHNA and CDR2 YSLEER. Trimming took 0 bases from V and 4 from J; bases not matched to a gene: 7. CDR3 nucleotide sequence: TGCGCCAGCAGCCAAGACCCCAGGGGGCGGGGCACTGAAGCTTTCTTT. This translates into CASSQDPRGRGTEAFF.

In nucleotides, the CDR3 is TGTGCCAGCAGTTACTCGGCGGGGAACTATGGCTACACCTTC. This codes for CASSYSAGNYGYTF. The chain is built from TRBV6-5 and TRBJ1-2; no reliable D call. The CDR3 totals 14 residues. The germline V and J ends were trimmed by 0 bases and 2 bases, with 7 bases remaining between them. Germline assignment: CDR1 MNHEY and CDR2 SVGAGI.

The chain uses TRBV7-3 and TRBJ1-6, with 9 bases matching TRBD1. CDR3 length equals 15 residues. Germline trimming cut 3 bases from V and 9 bases from J; bases unmatched to any gene: 6. CDR1 and CDR2 from the germline V gene are SGHTA and FQGTGA. The CDR3 DNA follows: TGTGCCAGCAGCTTGTCCGGGACAGGGACTTCACCCCTCCACTTT. Translation: CASSLSGTGTSPLHF.

The rearrangement links TRBV7-3 to TRBJ2-5, with 7 bases that match TRBD1. With 5 bases clipped from V and 5 bases from J, the junction kept 5 bases outside the gene matches. This CDR3 has 13 amino acids. Germline V gives CDR1 SGHTA, CDR2 FQGTGA. The CDR3 DNA follows: TGTGCCAGCAGCCGAGACAGGGATGAGACCCAGTACTTC. Amino acids: CASSRDRDETQYF.

The chain recombines TRBV3-1 (or the pseudogene TRBV3-2) with TRBJ1-5; a weak D match, TRBD1 (5 bases). This CDR3 has 14 amino acids. The germline V and J ends were trimmed by 1 base and 7 bases, with 11 bases remaining between them. In germline, CDR1 is LGHDT, CDR2 YNNKEL (reference sequence). The CDR3 here is CASSQGQSKQPQHF. The CDR3 coding sequence is TGTGCCAGCAGCCAAGGACAGTCGAAACAGCCCCAGCATTTT.

The rearrangement links TRBV27 to TRBJ1-5; no reliable D call. V shed 2 bases and J shed 7 bases, with 9 bases lying between them. CDR1 is MNHEY, CDR2 SMNVEV, per germline (reference sequence). The CDR3 is 13 amino acids. This CDR3 reads CASSLGGRQPQHF. CDR3 coding DNA: TGTGCCAGCAGTTTAGGAGGGAGACAGCCCCAGCATTTT.

The chain links TRBV9 to TRBJ1-3; tentatively, D is TRBD1 (5 bases). Between the trimmed V and J ends, which lost 3 bases and 2 bases, there was a span of 9 bases. The CDR3 extends over 14 amino acids. Germline V CDR1 and CDR2: SGDLS, YYNGEE. The CDR3 sequence is CASSAGTAGNTIYF. In DNA, the CDR3 is TGTGCCAGCAGCGCAGGGACCGCTGGAAACACCATATATTTT. The full variable domain, its missing parts supplied by reference TRBV9 and TRBJ1-3, is DSGVTQTPKHLITATGQRVTLRCSPRSGDLSVYWYQQSLDQGLQFLIQYYNGEERAKGNILERFSAQQFPDLHSELNLSSLELGDSALYFCASSAGTAGNTIYFGEGSWLTVV.

This clone was observed a few times. This chain joins TRBV27 and TRBJ1-1; 8 nucleotides line up with TRBD1. This CDR3 has 15 amino acids. Losses at the gene ends were 5 bases for V and 1 base for J; bases not matched to a gene: 6. The germline V gene encodes CDR1 MNHEY and CDR2 SMNVEV (reference sequence). The CDR3 DNA sequence: TGTGCCAGCAGTCCTAGACAGGGGTGGAACACTGAAGCTTTCTTT. Protein product: CASSPRQGWNTEAFF.

CDR3 residues: CAIRTQGATDTQYF. The CDR3 nucleotides read TGTGCCATCAGGACACAGGGGGCAACAGATACGCAGTATTTT. The gene calls are TRBV10-3 and TRBJ2-3, with TRBD1 matching 9 bases. From germline, CDR1 is ENHRY and CDR2 SYGVKD. The CDR3 is 14 amino acids. The V gene end was trimmed by 6 bases and the J gene end by 3 bases; junction bases not matched to a gene: 4.

This chain joins TRBV7-2 and TRBJ1-5; 9 positions agree with TRBD1. V lost 5 bases to trimming and J lost 3 bases; unmatched junction nucleotides: 8. In germline, CDR1 is SGHTA, CDR2 FQGNSA. The CDR3 consists of 16 residues. In nucleotides, the CDR3 is TGTGCCAGCAGCCCCGGACAGGGGAGGACCAATCAGCCCCAGCATTTT. Translation gives CASSPGQGRTNQPQHF.

The rearrangement links TRBV11-2 to TRBJ2-5; TRBD2 might be the D (5 bases). Trimming left V 1 base short and J 9 bases short, with 9 bases between. The CDR3 has 12 residues. Germline V gives CDR1 SGHAT, CDR2 FQNNGV. The CDR3 region has the DNA TGTGCCAGCAGCTTAGGTTCGGAGGCCCAGTACTTC. It specifies CASSLGSEAQYF.

Only a few counts were recorded for this clone. The chain recombines TRBV10-2 with TRBJ1-3; D might be TRBD1 (6 bases). The germline CDR1 and CDR2 sequences are WSHSY and SAAADI. V lost 5 bases to trimming and J lost 3 bases, with 11 bases between them. The CDR3 covers 14 residues. The CDR3 sequence: CASSRGADGNTIYF. The CDR3, as DNA: TGCGCCAGCAGTCGGGGGGCCGATGGAAACACCATATATTTT.

This clone is a singleton in its sample. The CDR3, as DNA: TGTGCCAGTAGTCCTCTCCGTTCCGCCTACGAGCAGTACTTC. Translated, it gives CASSPLRSAYEQYF. The chain is built from TRBV19 and TRBJ2-7, with D hard to call. Germline CDR1 and CDR2: LNHDA and SQIVND (reference sequence). The CDR3 totals 14 residues. The germline V and J ends were trimmed by 5 bases and 2 bases, with 13 bases remaining between them.

The rearrangement links TRBV19 to TRBJ1-2; D is uncertain. Germline V CDR1 and CDR2: LNHDA, SQIVND (reference sequence). V gave up 7 bases and J gave up 4 bases, with 7 bases separating them. The CDR3 contains 11 residues. CDR3 nucleotides: TGTGCCAGTACGAAGGGCTATGGCTACACCTTC. This sequence encodes CASTKGYGYTF.

This chain joins TRBV6-1 and TRBJ2-7, with TRBD1 matching 7 bases. The CDR3 is 13 residues long. Germline values: CDR1 MNHNS, CDR2 SASEGT. V trimming: 3 bases; J trimming: 6 bases; junction bases outside the gene matches: 5. CDR3 in DNA: TGTGCCAGCAGTGATGACAGGGTAGGCGAGCAGTACTTC. Amino acids: CASSDDRVGEQYF.

The chain joins TRBV7-3 to TRBJ2-2; no clear D. The CDR3 has 16 amino acids. The V end was cut by 1 base, the J end by 0 bases, with 9 bases between. From germline, CDR1 is SGHTA and CDR2 FQGTGA. The CDR3 region has the DNA TGTGCCAGCAGCTTAATAGTAGGGCCGAACACCGGGGAGCTGTTTTTT. Amino acid sequence: CASSLIVGPNTGELFF.

This sequence joins TRBV7-9 and TRBJ1-1; D not certain. Germline values: CDR1 SEHNR, CDR2 FQNEAQ (reference sequence). The V and J ends lost 5 bases and 0 bases respectively, with 13 bases between them. This CDR3 is 15 amino acids long. CDR3 nucleotides: TGTGCCAGCAGCCCTGAAAAGGGTGTGAACACTGAAGCTTTCTTT. Its translation is CASSPEKGVNTEAFF. Based on the CDR3 plus reference TRBV7-9 and TRBJ1-1, the full variable domain is DTGVSQNPRHKITKRGQNVTFRCDPISEHNRLYWYRQTLGQGPEFLTYFQNEAQLEKSRLLSDRFSAERPKGSFSTLEIQRTEQGDSAMYLCASSPEKGVNTEAFFGQGTRLTVV.

This clone appeared a few times. The chain uses TRBV5-1 and TRBJ1-1; the D is unclear. The CDR3 totals 14 residues. V was clipped by 0 bases and J by 7 bases, with 13 bases between them. CDR1 is SGHRS, CDR2 YFSETQ, per germline. The CDR3 loop reads CASSLGVDVGEAFF. CDR3 nucleotide sequence: TGCGCCAGCAGCTTGGGGGTTGACGTCGGTGAAGCTTTCTTT.

This rearrangement joins TRBV6-2 or TRBV6-3 to TRBJ2-7, with TRBD1 matching 8 bases. This CDR3 has 14 residues. The junction had 11 bases not matched to a gene; V was cut back by 6 bases and J by 7 bases. Germline V gives CDR1 MNHEY, CDR2 SVGEGT. The CDR3 sequence: CASSRLRDRPEQYF. The DNA of the CDR3 is TGTGCCAGCAGCCGTCTTCGGGACAGGCCAGAGCAGTACTTC.